This T cell receptor beta chain was retrieved from a study of blood T cell repertoires in COVID-19. About the research overall: Samples came from the United States, Italy and Spain, spanning acute and convalescent COVID-19. PBMCs, B-cell-depleted T cells, or T cells were the source of the cDNA or gDNA that made up the material.

As processed by the authors: Amplification of reference gene primers provided the estimated nucleated cell counts. The table came from immunoSEQ multiplex PCR; TCRdb's copy has only in-frame clones and leaves some out. V and J calls and clone size are copied from that table; D and trimming were computed from the DNA. The sample yields a few hundred thousand clones, roughly nine tenths seen once. The V end was cut by 8 bases, the J end by 5 bases, with 10 bases between. Germline-derived CDR1 and CDR2 are DFQATT and SNEGSKA (reference sequence). CDR3 length: 11 amino acids. Only one count was recorded for this clone.

The gene calls are TRBV20-1 and TRBJ2-1; D might be TRBD2 (6 bases). Sequencing was carried out using peripheral blood. This receptor was taken from a man aged 40-55 years with acute or convalescent COVID-19. The chain's CDR3 is CSQAGNNEQFF. The CDR3 DNA reads as TGCAGTCAGGCGGGGAACAATGAGCAGTTCTTC.